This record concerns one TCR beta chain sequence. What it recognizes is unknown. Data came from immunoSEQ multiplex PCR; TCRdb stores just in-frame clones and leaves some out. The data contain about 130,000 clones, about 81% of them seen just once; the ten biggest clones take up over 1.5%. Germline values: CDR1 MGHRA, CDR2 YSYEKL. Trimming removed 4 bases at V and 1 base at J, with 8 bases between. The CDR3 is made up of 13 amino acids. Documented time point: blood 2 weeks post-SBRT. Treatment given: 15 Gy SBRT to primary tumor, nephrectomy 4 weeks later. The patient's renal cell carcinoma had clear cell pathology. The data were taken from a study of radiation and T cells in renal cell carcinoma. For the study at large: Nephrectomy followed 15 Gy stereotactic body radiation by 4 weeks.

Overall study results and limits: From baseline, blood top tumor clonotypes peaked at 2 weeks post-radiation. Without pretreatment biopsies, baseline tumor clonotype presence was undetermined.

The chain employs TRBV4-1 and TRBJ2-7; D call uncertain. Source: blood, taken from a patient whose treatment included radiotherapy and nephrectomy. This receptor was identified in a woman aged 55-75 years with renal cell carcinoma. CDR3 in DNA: TGCGCCAGCAGCCTACAGCTTTCCTACGAGCAGTACTTC. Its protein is CASSLQLSYEQYF.